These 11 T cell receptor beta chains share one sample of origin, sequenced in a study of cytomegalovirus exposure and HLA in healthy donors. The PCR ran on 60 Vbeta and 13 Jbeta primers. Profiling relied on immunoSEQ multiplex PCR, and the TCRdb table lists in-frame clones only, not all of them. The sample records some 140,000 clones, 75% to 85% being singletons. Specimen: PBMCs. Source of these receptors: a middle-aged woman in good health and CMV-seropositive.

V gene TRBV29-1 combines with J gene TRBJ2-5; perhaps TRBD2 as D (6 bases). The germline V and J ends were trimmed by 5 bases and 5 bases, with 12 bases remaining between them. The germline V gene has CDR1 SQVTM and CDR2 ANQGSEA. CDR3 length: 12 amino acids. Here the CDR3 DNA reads TGCAGCGTTTCGGACTATGCGGAGACCCAGTACTTC. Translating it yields CSVSDYAETQYF.

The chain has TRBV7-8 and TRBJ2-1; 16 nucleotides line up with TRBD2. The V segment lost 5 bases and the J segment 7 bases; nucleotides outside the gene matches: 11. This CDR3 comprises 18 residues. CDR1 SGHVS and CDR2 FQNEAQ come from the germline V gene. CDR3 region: CASSHAPGLAGGPNEQFF. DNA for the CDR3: TGTGCCAGCAGCCATGCCCCGGGACTAGCGGGAGGGCCGAATGAGCAGTTCTTC.

Here the CDR3 reads CASSFKGGLAFHEQFF. The CDR3 DNA reads as TGTGCCAGCAGTTTTAAAGGGGGACTAGCGTTCCATGAGCAGTTCTTC. The chain links TRBV28 to TRBJ2-1; 10 positions agree with TRBD2. The CDR3 has 16 amino acids. CDR1 and CDR2 from the germline V gene are MDHEN and SYDVKM. V lost 3 bases, J lost 8 bases, and 10 bases stayed unmatched.

The DNA for the CDR3 is TGTGCCAGCAGCTTAGCAGGGGGGGGCAATCAGCCCCAGCATTTT. Protein: CASSLAGGGNQPQHF. The chain uses TRBV7-9 and TRBJ1-5; TRBD1 is a possible D gene (6 bases). Per the germline V gene, CDR1 is SEHNR and CDR2 is FQNEAQ (reference sequence). Trimming took 0 bases from V and 2 from J, leaving 8 bases between them. This CDR3 is 15 amino acids long.

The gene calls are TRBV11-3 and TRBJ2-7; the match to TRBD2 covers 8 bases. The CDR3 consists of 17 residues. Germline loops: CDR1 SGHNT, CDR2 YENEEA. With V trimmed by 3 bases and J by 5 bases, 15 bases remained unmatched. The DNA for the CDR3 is TGTGCCAGCAGCTTTCATATGAGCGGGAGTGAAGTTCACGAGCAGTACTTC. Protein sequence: CASSFHMSGSEVHEQYF.

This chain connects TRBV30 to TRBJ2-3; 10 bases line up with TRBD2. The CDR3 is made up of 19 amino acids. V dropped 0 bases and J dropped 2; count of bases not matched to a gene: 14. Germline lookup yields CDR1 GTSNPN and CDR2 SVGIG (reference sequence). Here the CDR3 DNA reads TGTGCCTGGAGTGTACCGTCAGGACTAGCGGCCCTACTCACAGATACGCAGTATTTT. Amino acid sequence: CAWSVPSGLAALLTDTQYF.

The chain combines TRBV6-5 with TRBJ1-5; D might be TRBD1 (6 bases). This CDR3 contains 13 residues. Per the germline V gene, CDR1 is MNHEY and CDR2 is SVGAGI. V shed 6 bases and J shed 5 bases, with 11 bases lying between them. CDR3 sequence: CASSPDRDQPQHF. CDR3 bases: TGTGCCAGCAGCCCGGACAGAGATCAGCCCCAGCATTTT.

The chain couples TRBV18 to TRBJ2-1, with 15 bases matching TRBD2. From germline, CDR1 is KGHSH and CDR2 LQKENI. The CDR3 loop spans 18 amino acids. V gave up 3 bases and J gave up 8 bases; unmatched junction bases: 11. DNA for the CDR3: TGTGCCAGCTCACCGAATACTGGACTAGCGGGAGGGTCATATGAGCAGTTCTTC. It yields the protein CASSPNTGLAGGSYEQFF.

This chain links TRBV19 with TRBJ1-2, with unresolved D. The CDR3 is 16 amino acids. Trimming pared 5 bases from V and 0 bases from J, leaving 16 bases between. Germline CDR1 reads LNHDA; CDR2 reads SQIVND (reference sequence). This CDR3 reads CASSVSRSLSNYGYTF. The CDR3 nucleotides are TGTGCCAGTAGTGTCTCGAGGAGTCTTTCTAACTATGGCTACACCTTC.

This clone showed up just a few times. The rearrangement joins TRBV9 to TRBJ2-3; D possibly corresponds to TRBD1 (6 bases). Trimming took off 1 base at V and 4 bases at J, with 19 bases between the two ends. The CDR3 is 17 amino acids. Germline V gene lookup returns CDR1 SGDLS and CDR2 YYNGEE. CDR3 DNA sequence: TGTGCCAGCAGCGTAAGTGCGAGGGCAGGGGTTTCAGATACGCAGTATTTT. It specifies CASSVSARAGVSDTQYF.

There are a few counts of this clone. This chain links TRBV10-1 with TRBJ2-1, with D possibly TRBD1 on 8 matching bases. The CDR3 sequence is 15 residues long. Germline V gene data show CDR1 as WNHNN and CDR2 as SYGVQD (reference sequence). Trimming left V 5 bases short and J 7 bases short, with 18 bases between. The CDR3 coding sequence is TGCGCCAGCAGTCCCGTGGACAGGGAGGGGAATGAGCAGTTCTTC. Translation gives CASSPVDREGNEQFF.